A selection of T cell receptor beta chains follows, all from one sample in a study of cytomegalovirus exposure and HLA in healthy donors. Profiling relied on immunoSEQ multiplex PCR, and the TCRdb table lists in-frame clones only, not all of them. Recorded for this sample: 68,000 or so clones. Sample: PBMCs. The receptor set was obtained from a female donor in good health and CMV-seropositive. CDR3s leave out the opening cysteine and the closing phenylalanine or tryptophan. Each record gives: J gene, V gene, CDR3 protein.

j_call: TRBJ2-1; v_call: TRBV5-4; cdr3_aa: ASSSILSWGGYNEQF
j_call: TRBJ2-7; v_call: TRBV28; cdr3_aa: ASSSTPGQGRGQY
j_call: TRBJ2-1; v_call: TRBV6-5; cdr3_aa: ASSAGGSYNEQF
j_call: TRBJ2-7; v_call: TRBV5-4; cdr3_aa: ASQLGPLGEGEY
j_call: TRBJ2-6; v_call: TRBV18; cdr3_aa: ASSPLGTGYSGANVLT
j_call: TRBJ2-7; v_call: TRBV7-3; cdr3_aa: ASSLQGGYEQY
j_call: TRBJ1-6; v_call: TRBV5-1; cdr3_aa: ASSAGLDPYNSPLH
j_call: TRBJ1-1; v_call: TRBV5-1; cdr3_aa: ASSWPGGNTEAF
j_call: TRBJ2-1; v_call: TRBV29-1; cdr3_aa: SVLGLAGEGARYTDEQF
j_call: TRBJ2-7; v_call: TRBV28; cdr3_aa: ASSFQPGAYEQY
j_call: TRBJ2-5; v_call: TRBV4-2; cdr3_aa: ASSPWGGLEETQY
j_call: TRBJ2-3; v_call: TRBV5-6; cdr3_aa: ASSPLAGSTDTQY
j_call: TRBJ2-2; v_call: TRBV9; cdr3_aa: ASSPSGTANTGELF
j_call: TRBJ2-3; v_call: TRBV5-4; cdr3_aa: ASRSGRGGSTDTQY
j_call: TRBJ1-1; v_call: TRBV5-1; cdr3_aa: ASSSTGSNTEAF
j_call: TRBJ2-7; v_call: TRBV5-1; cdr3_aa: ASSLEGLNYEQY
j_call: TRBJ2-7; v_call: TRBV30; cdr3_aa: AWSVGTLGTEQY